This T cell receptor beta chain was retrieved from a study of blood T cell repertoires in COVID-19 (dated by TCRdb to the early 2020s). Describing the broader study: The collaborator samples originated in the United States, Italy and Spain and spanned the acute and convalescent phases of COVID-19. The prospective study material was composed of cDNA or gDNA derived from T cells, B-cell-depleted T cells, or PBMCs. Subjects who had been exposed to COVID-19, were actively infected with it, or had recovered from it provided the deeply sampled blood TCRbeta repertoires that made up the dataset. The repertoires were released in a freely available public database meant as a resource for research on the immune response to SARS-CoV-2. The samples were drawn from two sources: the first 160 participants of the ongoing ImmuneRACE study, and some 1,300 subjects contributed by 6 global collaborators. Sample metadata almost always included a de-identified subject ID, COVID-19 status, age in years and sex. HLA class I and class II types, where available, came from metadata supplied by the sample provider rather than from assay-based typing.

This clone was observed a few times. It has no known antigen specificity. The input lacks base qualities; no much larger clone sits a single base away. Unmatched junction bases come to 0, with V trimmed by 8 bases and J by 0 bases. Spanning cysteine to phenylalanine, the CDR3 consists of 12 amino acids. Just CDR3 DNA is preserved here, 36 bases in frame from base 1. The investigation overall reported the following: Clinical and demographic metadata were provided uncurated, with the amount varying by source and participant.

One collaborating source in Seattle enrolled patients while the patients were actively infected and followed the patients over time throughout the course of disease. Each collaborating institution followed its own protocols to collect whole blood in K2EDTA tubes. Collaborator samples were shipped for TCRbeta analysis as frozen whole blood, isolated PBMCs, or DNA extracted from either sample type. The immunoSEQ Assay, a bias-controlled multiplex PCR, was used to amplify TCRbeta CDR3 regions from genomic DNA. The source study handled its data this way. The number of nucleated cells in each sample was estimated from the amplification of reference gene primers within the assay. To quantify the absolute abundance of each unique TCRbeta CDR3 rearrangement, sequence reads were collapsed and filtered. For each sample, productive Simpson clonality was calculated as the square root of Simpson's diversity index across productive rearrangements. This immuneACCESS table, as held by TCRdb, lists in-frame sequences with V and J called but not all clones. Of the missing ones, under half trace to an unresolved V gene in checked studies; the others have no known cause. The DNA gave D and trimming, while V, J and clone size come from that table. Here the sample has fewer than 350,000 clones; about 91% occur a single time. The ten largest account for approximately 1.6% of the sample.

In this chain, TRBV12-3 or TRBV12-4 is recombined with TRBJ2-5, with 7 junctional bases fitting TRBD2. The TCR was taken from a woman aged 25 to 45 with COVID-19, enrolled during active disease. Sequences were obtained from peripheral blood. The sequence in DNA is TGTGCCAGCCGGGGGGACCAAGAGACCCAGTACTTC. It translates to CASRGDQETQYF.